Listed here are 4 T cell receptor beta chains from one sample, sequenced in a study of blood T cell repertoires in COVID-19 (dated by TCRdb to about 2020). Library preparation used the immunoSEQ multiplex PCR assay. The immuneACCESS repertoire file appears here via TCRdb, limited to in-frame rearrangements. These files lack a portion of the clones; in checked studies, under half of the deficit traces to unresolved V genes, and the cause of the others is not known. The sample includes about 130,000 clones, with roughly 86% observed a single time. Together, the top ten hold around 16% of the sample. The material sequenced was peripheral blood. The receptors come from a woman in her forties or fifties who had recovered from COVID-19.

V gene TRBV7-9 combines with J gene TRBJ1-4; TRBD1 aligns across 7 bases. The CDR3 length is 13 residues. Trimming took 7 bases from V and 4 from J; bases not matched to a gene: 3. CDR1 is SEHNR and CDR2 is FQNEAQ in the germline V gene (reference sequence). CDR3 region: CASMNRGNEKLFF. CDR3 DNA sequence: TGTGCCAGCATGAACAGGGGTAATGAAAAACTGTTTTTT. The variable domain in full, with the rest retrieved from reference TRBV7-9 and TRBJ1-4, is DTGVSQNPRHKITKRGQNVTFRCDPISEHNRLYWYRQTLGQGPEFLTYFQNEAQLEKSRLLSDRFSAERPKGSFSTLEIQRTEQGDSAMYLCASMNRGNEKLFFGSGTQLSVL.

CDR3 DNA: TGCGCCAGCAGCTTGGCCTTGACTAGCGGGAGTAGTGAGCAGTTCTTC. It translates to CASSLALTSGSSEQFF. The chain couples TRBV5-1 to TRBJ2-1; 12 bases agree with TRBD2. The CDR3 is made up of 16 amino acids. CDR1 is SGHRS, CDR2 YFSETQ, per germline. With V trimmed by 0 bases and J by 9 bases, 7 bases remained unmatched.

The chain recombines TRBV5-6 with TRBJ2-1; 9 bases align to TRBD1. The CDR3 has 17 residues. Trimming removed 1 base from V and 9 bases from J; junction bases left unmatched: 14. The germline V gene has CDR1 SGHDT and CDR2 YYEEEE. Here the CDR3 DNA reads TGTGCCAGCAGCTTGCTCTACCTTGGACAGGGGCCCGGTGAGCAGTTCTTC. It yields the protein CASSLLYLGQGPGEQFF.

The chain links TRBV6-2 or TRBV6-3 to TRBJ2-7, with TRBD2 matching over 9 bases. The CDR3 extends over 15 amino acids. The trim removed 3 bases at V and 7 bases at J, leaving 10 bases unmatched. CDR1 and CDR2 from the germline V gene are MNHEY and SVGEGT. This chain's CDR3 is CASSYFLIAGVEQYF. The CDR3 nucleotides read TGTGCCAGCAGTTATTTTTTAATAGCGGGAGTTGAGCAGTACTTC.